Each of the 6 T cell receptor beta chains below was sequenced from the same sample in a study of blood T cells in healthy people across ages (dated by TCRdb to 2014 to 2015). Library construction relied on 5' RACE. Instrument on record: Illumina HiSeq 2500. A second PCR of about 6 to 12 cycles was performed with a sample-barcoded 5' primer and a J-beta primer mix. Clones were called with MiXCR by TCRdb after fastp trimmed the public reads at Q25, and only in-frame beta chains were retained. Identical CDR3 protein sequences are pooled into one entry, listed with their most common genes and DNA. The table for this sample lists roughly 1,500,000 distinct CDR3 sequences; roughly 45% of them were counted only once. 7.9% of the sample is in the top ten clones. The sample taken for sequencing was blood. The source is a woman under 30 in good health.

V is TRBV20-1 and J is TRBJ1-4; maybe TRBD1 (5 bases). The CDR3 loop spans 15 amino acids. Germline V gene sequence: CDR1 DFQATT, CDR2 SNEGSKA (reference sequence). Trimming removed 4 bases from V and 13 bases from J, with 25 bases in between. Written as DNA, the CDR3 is TGCAGTGCTATGGGGGGAGGGAGAGTTTTTGAAGGACTGTTTTTT. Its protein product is CSAMGGGRVFEGLFF.

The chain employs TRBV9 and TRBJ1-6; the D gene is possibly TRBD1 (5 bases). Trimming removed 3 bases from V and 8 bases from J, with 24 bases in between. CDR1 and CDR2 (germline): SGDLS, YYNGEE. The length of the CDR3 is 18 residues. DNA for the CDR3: TGTGCCAGCAGCGACCGATCAGGGTTGGGGGTTGCGGATTCACCCCTCCACTTT. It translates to CASSDRSGLGVADSPLHF. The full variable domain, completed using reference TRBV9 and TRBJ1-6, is DSGVTQTPKHLITATGQRVTLRCSPRSGDLSVYWYQQSLDQGLQFLIQYYNGEERAKGNILERFSAQQFPDLHSELNLSSLELGDSALYFCASSDRSGLGVADSPLHFGNGTRLTVT.

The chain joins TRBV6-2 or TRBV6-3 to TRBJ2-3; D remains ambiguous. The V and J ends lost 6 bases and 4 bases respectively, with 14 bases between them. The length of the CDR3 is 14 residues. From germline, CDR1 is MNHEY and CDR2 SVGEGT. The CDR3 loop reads CASRKVDSADTQYF. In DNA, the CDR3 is TGTGCCAGCAGGAAAGTGGATTCAGCAGATACGCAGTATTTT.

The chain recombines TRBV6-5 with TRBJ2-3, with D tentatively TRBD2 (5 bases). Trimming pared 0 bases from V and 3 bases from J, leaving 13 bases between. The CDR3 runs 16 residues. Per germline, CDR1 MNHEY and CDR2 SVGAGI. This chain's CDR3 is CASSYSFDSGTDTQYF. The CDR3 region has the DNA TGTGCCAGCAGTTACTCGTTTGACTCGGGGACAGATACGCAGTATTTT.

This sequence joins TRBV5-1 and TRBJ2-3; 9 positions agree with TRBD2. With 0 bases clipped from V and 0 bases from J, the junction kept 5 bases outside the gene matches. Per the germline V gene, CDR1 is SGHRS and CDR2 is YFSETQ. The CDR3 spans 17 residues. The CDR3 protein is CASSLVPSGTSTDTQYF. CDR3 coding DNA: TGCGCCAGCAGCTTGGTCCCTAGCGGGACTAGCACAGATACGCAGTATTTT.

CDR3 sequence reads: CASSDKRGSYEQYF. CDR3 coding DNA: TGTGCCAGCAGCGATAAACGGGGCTCCTACGAGCAGTACTTC. This sequence joins TRBV12-3 or TRBV12-4 and TRBJ2-7; the D gene is possibly TRBD2 (5 bases). The CDR3 covers 14 residues. Trimming pared 6 bases from V and 0 bases from J, leaving 12 bases between.